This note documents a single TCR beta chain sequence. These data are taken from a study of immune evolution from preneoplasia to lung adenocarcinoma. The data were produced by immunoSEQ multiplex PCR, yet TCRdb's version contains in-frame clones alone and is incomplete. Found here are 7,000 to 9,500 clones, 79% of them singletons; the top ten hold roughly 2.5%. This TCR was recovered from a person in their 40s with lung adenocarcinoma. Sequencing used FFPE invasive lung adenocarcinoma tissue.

CDR3 loop: CASSLARTGGIDGYTF. The CDR3 nucleotides read TGTGCCAGCAGCTTGGCTCGGACAGGGGGAATAGATGGCTACACCTTC. The chain combines TRBV5-4 with TRBJ1-2, with 10 bases identical to TRBD1. V shed 0 bases and J 6 bases; nucleotides not matched to a gene: 8. The germline V gene has CDR1 SGHNT and CDR2 YYREEE (reference sequence). This CDR3 is 16 amino acids long.